The 20 T cell receptor beta chains presented below share a single source sample, sequenced in a study of shared clonotypes between healthy human individuals. Method: immunoSEQ multiplex PCR; TCRdb's copy keeps in-frame clones and lacks some. This table holds 2 million to 2.5 million clones, 85% to 95% found once. The sample consisted of naive CD4+ T cells from PBMCs. Subset of the sample: CD45RA+ positively selected. All receptors come from a man younger than 30 in good health. Some clones in this sample may be carry-over from other donors' samples.

Remarks on this clone: The sample carries other DNA sequences with the same CDR3. The chain combines TRBV15 with TRBJ2-5; D gene uncertain. The CDR3 is made up of 13 amino acids. CDR1 LNHNV and CDR2 YYDKDF come from the germline V gene (reference sequence). The V and J ends lost 1 base and 2 bases respectively, with 5 bases between them. In DNA, the CDR3 is TGTGCCACCAGCAGAGGGGGTCAAGAGACCCAGTACTTC. Its translation: CATSRGGQETQYF.

This chain connects TRBV28 to TRBJ1-4; a weak D match, TRBD1 (5 bases). The germline CDR1 and CDR2 sequences are MDHEN and SYDVKM. The CDR3 is 16 amino acids. V was shortened by 6 bases and J by 5 bases, with 19 bases between the two germline ends. This chain's CDR3 is CASSPGTLLINEKLFF. The CDR3 DNA follows: TGTGCCAGCAGCCCCGGGACGCTACTAATCAATGAAAAACTGTTTTTT.

The chain links TRBV2 to TRBJ2-2; TRBD1 or TRBD2 may be the D gene (6 bases each). Germline V gene lookup returns CDR1 SNHLY and CDR2 FYNNEI. The CDR3 has 14 amino acids. Trimming removed 5 bases at V and 7 bases at J, with 14 bases between. The CDR3 region has the DNA TGTGCCAGCAGTATTCGGGGGCGGTTCGGGGAGCTGTTTTTT. It encodes CASSIRGRFGELFF.

The J gene is TRBJ2-7, the V gene TRBV27, with 11 bases aligning to TRBD1. The CDR3 totals 16 residues. The V and J ends lost 6 bases and 3 bases, in that order; junction bases with no gene match: 10. Germline CDR1 is MNHEY and CDR2 is SMNVEV (reference sequence). The CDR3, as DNA: TGTGCCAGCAGCCGCTGGGGGACAGGGGGGGGCTACGAGCAGTACTTC. Amino acids: CASSRWGTGGGYEQYF.

The rearrangement joins TRBV6-6 to TRBJ2-7, with 7 nucleotides matching TRBD2. J gave up 7 bases and V 2 bases, and 14 bases lay outside the gene matches. The CDR3 loop spans 16 amino acids. CDR1 and CDR2 from the germline V gene are MNHNY and SVGAGI (reference sequence). The chain's CDR3 is CASSYPAGGSTGEQYF. The CDR3 bases are TGTGCCAGCAGTTACCCCGCCGGGGGGAGTACGGGAGAGCAGTACTTC.

The chain combines TRBV6-4 with TRBJ1-2; possible D gene TRBD1, 6 bases. V was clipped by 4 bases and J by 4 bases, with 19 bases between them. CDR1 and CDR2 (germline): MRHNA, SNTAGT. This CDR3 is built from 16 residues. CDR3 region: CASSVGQGFFPYGYTF. The CDR3 region has the DNA TGTGCCAGCAGTGTGGGGCAGGGGTTTTTTCCCTATGGCTACACCTTC.

The J gene is TRBJ2-7, the V gene TRBV28; no clear D gene. CDR1 is MDHEN and CDR2 is SYDVKM in the germline V gene. This CDR3 contains 13 residues. V was shortened by 1 base and J by 6 bases, with 10 bases between the two germline ends. In nucleotides, the CDR3 is TGTGCCAGCAGTTTATCAGCGACACGCGAGCAGTACTTC. This sequence encodes CASSLSATREQYF.

The chain joins TRBV7-9 to TRBJ2-1, with TRBD2 identical over 10 bases. In germline, CDR1 is SEHNR, CDR2 FQNEAQ (reference sequence). This CDR3 has 16 amino acids. Trimming cost V 5 bases and J 7 bases; bases outside gene matches: 11. DNA for the CDR3: TGTGCCAGCAGCCCGCAGGGGGTAGCGGGAGGTAATGAGCAGTTCTTC. It translates to CASSPQGVAGGNEQFF.

This rearrangement joins TRBV28 to TRBJ1-2, with D uncertain. Looked up from germline, CDR1 is MDHEN and CDR2 is SYDVKM. Trimming left V 5 bases short and J 7 bases short, with 11 bases between. The CDR3 loop spans 12 amino acids. In nucleotides, the CDR3 is TGTGCCAGCAGTCCCCAGATCGGTGGCTACACCTTC. Protein: CASSPQIGGYTF.

On this clone: Within the sample, other DNA sequences also encode this same CDR3. The J gene is TRBJ1-1, the V gene TRBV28, with 8 bases lining up with TRBD1. The CDR3 is 14 residues long. V gave up 5 bases and J gave up 1 base; unmatched junction bases: 3. Per the germline V gene, CDR1 is MDHEN and CDR2 is SYDVKM. CDR3 region: CASSPGTGNTEAFF. The CDR3 bases are TGTGCCAGCAGTCCTGGGACAGGGAACACTGAAGCTTTCTTT.

A single count supports this clone. The genes are TRBV2 and TRBJ1-2; 8 bases match TRBD1. CDR1 and CDR2 from the germline V gene are SNHLY and FYNNEI. V was clipped by 6 bases and J by 8 bases; unmatched bases: 5. The CDR3 sequence is 12 residues long. The CDR3 DNA sequence: TGTGCCAGCAGCAGACAGGGGAAGGGCTACACCTTC. Protein sequence: CASSRQGKGYTF.

The chain couples TRBV4-1 to TRBJ1-1, with D perhaps TRBD1 (5 bases). Germline V CDR1 and CDR2: MGHRA, YSYEKL. This CDR3 is 16 amino acids long. Trimming took 0 bases from V and 5 from J, leaving 16 bases between them. In DNA form, the CDR3 reads TGCGCCAGCAGCCAAGACTCCGGGGGGGTTAGGACTGAAGCTTTCTTT. Translating it yields CASSQDSGGVRTEAFF.

The chain recombines TRBV5-6 with TRBJ2-7; 10 positions match TRBD1. The V segment lost 2 bases and the J segment 6 bases; nucleotides outside the gene matches: 5. The CDR3 totals 14 residues. Looked up from germline, CDR1 is SGHDT and CDR2 is YYEEEE. CDR3 nucleotide sequence: TGTGCCAGCAGCTTTAGGGACAGGGGAGCCGAGCAGTACTTC. Translated, it gives CASSFRDRGAEQYF.

The rearrangement uses TRBV27 and TRBJ1-5; no firm D call. CDR3 size: 17 residues. Looked up from germline, CDR1 is MNHEY and CDR2 is SMNVEV (reference sequence). V gave up 5 bases and J gave up 0 bases, with 17 bases separating them. The CDR3 DNA follows: TGTGCCAGCAGTAAACTTGCGGTGAAAAATAGCAATCAGCCCCAGCATTTT. This codes for CASSKLAVKNSNQPQHF.

Concerning this clone: The same CDR3 is also encoded by other DNA sequences in this sample. The rearrangement links TRBV28 to TRBJ1-2, with D unclear. Germline values: CDR1 MDHEN, CDR2 SYDVKM. The CDR3 spans 14 residues. V was trimmed by 3 bases and J by 2 bases, leaving 10 bases between them. The CDR3 nucleotides read TGTGCCAGCAGTTTGCCCGGGCGGAACTATGGCTACACCTTC. Translating gives CASSLPGRNYGYTF.

The chain has TRBV11-3 and TRBJ2-2; D uncertain. Germline V gene sequence: CDR1 SGHNT, CDR2 YENEEA. CDR3 length equals 14 residues. V lost 1 base to trimming and J lost 5 bases, with 8 bases between them. The CDR3 reads CASSLGLGTGELFF. The CDR3 DNA is TGTGCCAGCAGCTTAGGGTTGGGGACCGGGGAGCTGTTTTTT.

J is TRBJ2-3 and V is TRBV7-8; D is uncertain. With 6 bases removed from V and 1 base from J, the gap between germline ends came to 14 bases. CDR3 length: 15 amino acids. Germline lookup yields CDR1 SGHVS and CDR2 FQNEAQ. The CDR3 protein is CASSQRRLRTDTQYF. The CDR3 nucleotides read TGTGCCAGCAGTCAACGTCGCTTGCGCACAGATACGCAGTATTTT.

The V and J genes are TRBV7-2 and TRBJ2-7; D is perhaps TRBD2 (6 bases). The CDR3 runs 14 residues. Trimming removed 6 bases at V and 2 bases at J, with 14 bases between. Germline V lookup: CDR1 SGHTA, CDR2 FQGNSA. For the CDR3, the DNA is TGTGCCAGCAGAGCTAGGGACTCGCCCTACGAGCAGTACTTC. Its translation is CASRARDSPYEQYF. Filled out from reference TRBV7-2 and TRBJ2-7, the complete variable domain reads GAGVSQSPSNKVTEKGKDVELRCDPISGHTALYWYRQSLGQGLEFLIYFQGNSAPDKSGLPSDRFSAERTGGSVSTLTIQRTQQEDSAVYLCASRARDSPYEQYFGPGTRLTVT.

The chain employs TRBV10-3 and TRBJ1-5; D is undetermined. Trimming pared 8 bases from V and 3 bases from J, leaving 8 bases between. Germline lookup yields CDR1 ENHRY and CDR2 SYGVKD. The CDR3 has 12 amino acids. The CDR3 loop is CAIWDNNQPQHF. CDR3 in DNA: TGTGCCATCTGGGATAACAATCAGCCCCAGCATTTT.

V is TRBV2 and J is TRBJ1-1; D remains ambiguous. V was shortened by 5 bases and J by 1 base, with 5 bases between the two germline ends. Germline CDR1 SNHLY, CDR2 FYNNEI. There are 12 residues in the CDR3. This CDR3 is CASSTKNTEAFF. CDR3 sequence (DNA): TGTGCCAGCAGTACCAAGAACACTGAAGCTTTCTTT. The whole variable domain, filled in from reference TRBV2 and TRBJ1-1, reads EPEVTQTPSHQVTQMGQEVILRCVPISNHLYFYWYRQILGQKVEFLVSFYNNEISEKSEIFDDQFSVERPDGSNFTLKIRSTKLEDSAMYFCASSTKNTEAFFGQGTRLTVV.